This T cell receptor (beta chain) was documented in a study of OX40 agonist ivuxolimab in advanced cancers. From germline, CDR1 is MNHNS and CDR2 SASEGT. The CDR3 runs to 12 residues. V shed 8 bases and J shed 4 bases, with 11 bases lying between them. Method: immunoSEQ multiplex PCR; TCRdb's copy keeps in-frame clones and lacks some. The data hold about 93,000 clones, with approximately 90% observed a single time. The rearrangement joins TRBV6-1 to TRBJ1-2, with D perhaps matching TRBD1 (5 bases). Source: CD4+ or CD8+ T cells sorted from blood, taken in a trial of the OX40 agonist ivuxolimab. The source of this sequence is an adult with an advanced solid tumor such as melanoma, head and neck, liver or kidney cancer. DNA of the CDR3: TGTGCCAGCGGGGACTTAACCTATGGCTACACCTTC. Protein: CASGDLTYGYTF.